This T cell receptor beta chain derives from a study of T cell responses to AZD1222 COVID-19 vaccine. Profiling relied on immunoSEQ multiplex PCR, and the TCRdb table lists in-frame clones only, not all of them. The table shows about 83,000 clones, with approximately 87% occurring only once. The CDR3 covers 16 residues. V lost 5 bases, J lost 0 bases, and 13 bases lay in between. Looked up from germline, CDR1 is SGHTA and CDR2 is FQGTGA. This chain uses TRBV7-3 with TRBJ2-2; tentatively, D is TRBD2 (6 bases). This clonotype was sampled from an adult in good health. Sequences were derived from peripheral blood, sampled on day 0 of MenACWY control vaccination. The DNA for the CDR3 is TGTGCCAGCAGCCCAGCGGGCGGGGCGAACACCGGGGAGCTGTTTTTT. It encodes CASSPAGGANTGELFF.